These 17 T cell receptor beta chains came from one sample sequenced in a study of T cells after posttransplantation cyclophosphamide. TCRdb keeps only in-frame clones here, not all; method: immunoSEQ multiplex PCR. This sample comprises under 25,000 clones, none seen once only. The source material was PBMCs. These receptors came from a woman aged 60-75 years in good health, CMV-negative, and a related stem cell transplant donor.

The chain employs TRBV6-5 and TRBJ2-5; D is possibly TRBD1 (5 bases). Between the trimmed V and J ends, which lost 0 bases and 5 bases, there was a span of 10 bases. Germline loops: CDR1 MNHEY, CDR2 SVGAGI. This CDR3 has 14 residues. CDR3 loop: CASSYSTQEETQYF. The CDR3 coding sequence is TGTGCCAGCAGTTACTCGACACAGGAGGAGACCCAGTACTTC.

This clone has a count of ten or more. The chain has TRBV5-1 and TRBJ2-7, with TRBD1 matching over 8 bases. The germline V gene has CDR1 SGHRS and CDR2 YFSETQ. V trimming: 4 bases; J trimming: 2 bases; junction bases outside the gene matches: 5. The CDR3 consists of 14 residues. CDR3 nucleotides: TGCGCCAGCAGCATCAGGGGGCCCACCTACGAGCAGTACTTC. Translating it yields CASSIRGPTYEQYF.

This clone was seen at least ten times. This chain joins TRBV2 and TRBJ1-6; TRBD1 might be the D (6 bases). Germline V gene lookup returns CDR1 SNHLY and CDR2 FYNNEI. V was trimmed by 6 bases and J by 6 bases, leaving 9 bases between them. The CDR3 loop spans 13 amino acids. CDR3 coding DNA: TGTGCCAGCAGAAGGGGGGGTAATTCACCCCTCCACTTT. Encoded protein: CASRRGGNSPLHF. Based on the CDR3 plus reference TRBV2 and TRBJ1-6, the full variable domain is EPEVTQTPSHQVTQMGQEVILRCVPISNHLYFYWYRQILGQKVEFLVSFYNNEISEKSEIFDDQFSVERPDGSNFTLKIRSTKLEDSAMYFCASRRGGNSPLHFGNGTRLTVT.

The sample holds many counts of this clone. This chain joins TRBV19 and TRBJ1-5, with TRBD1 matching 7 bases. Trimming at V came to 5 bases and at J to 4 bases, leaving 2 bases not matched to a gene. The CDR3 is 13 residues long. Germline V gene lookup returns CDR1 LNHDA and CDR2 SQIVND (reference sequence). In nucleotides, the CDR3 is TGTGCCAGTAGTGACAGGGCGAATCAGCCCCAGCATTTT. Protein product: CASSDRANQPQHF.

This clone was recorded at least ten times. V usage is TRBV7-2 and J usage is TRBJ2-7; the match to TRBD2 covers 9 bases. Germline V gives CDR1 SGHTA, CDR2 FQGNSA. V was pared by 3 bases and J by 6 bases, with 9 bases of the junction left unmatched. The CDR3 contains 15 residues. The CDR3 region is CASSFSSGITGEQYF. Here the CDR3 DNA reads TGTGCCAGCAGCTTTTCTAGCGGGATAACCGGCGAGCAGTACTTC.

This clone appeared many times. The V gene is TRBV4-1, the J gene TRBJ2-7; 8 bases map to TRBD2. V gave up 1 base and J gave up 2 bases; unmatched junction bases: 16. CDR1 and CDR2 from the germline V gene are MGHRA and YSYEKL. The CDR3 length is 19 residues. The CDR3 is CASSQVGGRRREAPYEQYF. The CDR3 DNA is TGCGCCAGCAGCCAAGTTGGAGGGCGGAGGCGGGAGGCTCCCTACGAGCAGTACTTC.

This clone was seen at least ten times. The chain is built from TRBV18 and TRBJ2-1; no reliable D call. The CDR3 is 12 amino acids. The germline V gene has CDR1 KGHSH and CDR2 LQKENI. The V end lost 6 bases, the J end lost 5 bases, and 8 bases lay between the germline ends. DNA for the CDR3: TGTGCCAGCTCCCCCCCGGACAATGAGCAGTTCTTC. Translating gives CASSPPDNEQFF. Combining the CDR3 with reference TRBV18 and TRBJ2-1 gives the whole variable domain NAGVMQNPRHLVRRRGQEARLRCSPMKGHSHVYWYRQLPEEGLKFMVYLQKENIIDESGMPKERFSAEFPKEGPSILRIQQVVRGDSAAYFCASSPPDNEQFFGPGTRLTVL.

This clone was seen at least ten times. The chain recombines TRBV27 with TRBJ2-7, with D maybe TRBD2 (5 bases). Germline V gene sequence: CDR1 MNHEY, CDR2 SMNVEV (reference sequence). The CDR3 extends over 14 amino acids. Deletions cut 3 bases from V and 0 bases from J, with 9 bases between. The CDR3 bases are TGTGCCAGCAGTTTGGGCGGGTCCTCCTACGAGCAGTACTTC. Its protein is CASSLGGSSYEQYF.

This clone was counted at least ten times. The rearrangement links TRBV5-5 to TRBJ2-3; 7 bases are a match to TRBD1. Germline loops: CDR1 SGHKS, CDR2 YYEKEE (reference sequence). Trimming took 3 bases from V and 1 from J; bases not matched to a gene: 8. There are 16 residues in the CDR3. This CDR3 is CASSSLDRPRTDTQYF. In nucleotides, the CDR3 is TGTGCCAGCAGCTCGCTGGACAGGCCCCGCACAGATACGCAGTATTTT. The entire variable domain, with the rest obtained from reference TRBV5-5 and TRBJ2-3, is as follows: DAGVTQSPTHLIKTRGQQVTLRCSPISGHKSVSWYQQVLGQGPQFIFQYYEKEERGRGNFPDRFSARQFPNYSSELNVNALLLGDSALYLCASSSLDRPRTDTQYFGPGTRLTVL.

This clone was recorded many times. J is TRBJ2-7 and V is TRBV5-4, with TRBD1 as a possible D gene (6 bases). This CDR3 is 14 amino acids long. The V gene lost 3 bases and the J gene lost 3 bases, with 13 bases spanning the gap. CDR1 is SGHNT, CDR2 YYREEE, per germline (reference sequence). CDR3 protein: CASSSRDMIYEQYF. The CDR3 nucleotides read TGTGCCAGCAGCTCCCGGGACATGATCTACGAGCAGTACTTC.

This clone was seen ten or more times. This sequence joins TRBV19 and TRBJ2-1, with D possibly matching TRBD1 (5 bases). The CDR3 is 17 residues long. V dropped 5 bases and J dropped 8 bases, with 25 bases sitting between them. Germline values: CDR1 LNHDA, CDR2 SQIVND (reference sequence). CDR3 DNA sequence: TGTGCCAGTAGTTTAACCTCGTGGGGCACAAGGGGCGATGAGCAGTTCTTC. This sequence encodes CASSLTSWGTRGDEQFF. Full variable domain (outside the CDR3, taken from reference TRBV19 and TRBJ2-1): DGGITQSPKYLFRKEGQNVTLSCEQNLNHDAMYWYRQDPGQGLRLIYYSQIVNDFQKGDIAEGYSVSREKKESFPLTVTSAQKNPTAFYLCASSLTSWGTRGDEQFFGPGTRLTVL.

This clone was counted many times. The rearrangement uses TRBV28 and TRBJ1-3; 11 nucleotides agree with TRBD1. Per germline, CDR1 MDHEN and CDR2 SYDVKM. V dropped 4 bases and J dropped 4; count of bases not matched to a gene: 3. This CDR3 contains 15 residues. Here the CDR3 reads CASSSGTGGGNTIYF. The CDR3 nucleotides read TGTGCCAGCAGTTCCGGGACAGGGGGAGGAAACACCATATATTTT.

The chain employs TRBV28 and TRBJ1-1; D is perhaps TRBD1 (5 bases). The germline CDR1 and CDR2 sequences are MDHEN and SYDVKM. Trimming took 10 bases from V and 0 from J, leaving 15 bases between them. The CDR3 has 14 amino acids. CDR3 in amino acids: CATENRPLNTEAFF. CDR3 bases: TGTGCCACCGAGAACAGGCCACTGAACACTGAAGCTTTCTTT. The entire variable domain, with the rest obtained from reference TRBV28 and TRBJ1-1, is as follows: DVKVTQSSRYLVKRTGEKVFLECVQDMDHENMFWYRQDPGLGLRLIYFSYDVKMKEKGDIPEGYSVSREKKERFSLILESASTNQTSMYLCATENRPLNTEAFFGQGTRLTVV.

In its sample, this clone was seen a few times. The chain joins TRBV30 to TRBJ2-7, with TRBD2 identical over 8 bases. The J call is doubtful: the DNA matches TRBJ2-1 better. The CDR3 is 18 amino acids. CDR1 and CDR2 from the germline V gene are GTSNPN and SVGIG (reference sequence). The CDR3 DNA is TGTGCCTGGAGTGAAGACACCCCGAGCGGGAGATGGATCGGCGAGCAGTTCTTC. Protein: CAWSEDTPSGRWIGEQFF.

This clone was seen repeatedly, ten times or more. This chain joins TRBV27 and TRBJ1-1, with D uncertain. V was pared by 1 base and J by 11 bases, with 14 bases between. This CDR3 has 13 amino acids. Per the germline V gene, CDR1 is MNHEY and CDR2 is SMNVEV (reference sequence). The CDR3 region is CASSLWPSLEAFF. For the CDR3, the DNA is TGTGCCAGCAGTTTATGGCCCAGCCTAGAGGCTTTCTTT.

This clone was recorded at least ten times. This chain joins TRBV27 and TRBJ1-5; no firm D call. V lost 2 bases and J 5 bases, leaving 13 bases between the germline ends. The CDR3 spans 15 residues. Germline CDR1 is MNHEY and CDR2 is SMNVEV (reference sequence). CDR3 coding DNA: TGTGCCAGCAGTTTAGTGGGCCAGCCCGATCAGCCCCAGCATTTT. Translated, it gives CASSLVGQPDQPQHF.

This clone was found many times. The chain carries TRBV2 and TRBJ2-3; 8 bases agree with TRBD2. The J segment lost 0 bases and the V segment lost 5 bases, leaving 4 bases of the junction unmatched. Germline lookup yields CDR1 SNHLY and CDR2 FYNNEI. The CDR3 totals 15 residues. The CDR3 is CASSRERGSTDTQYF. The DNA of the CDR3 is TGTGCCAGCAGTCGCGAGCGGGGGAGCACAGATACGCAGTATTTT.